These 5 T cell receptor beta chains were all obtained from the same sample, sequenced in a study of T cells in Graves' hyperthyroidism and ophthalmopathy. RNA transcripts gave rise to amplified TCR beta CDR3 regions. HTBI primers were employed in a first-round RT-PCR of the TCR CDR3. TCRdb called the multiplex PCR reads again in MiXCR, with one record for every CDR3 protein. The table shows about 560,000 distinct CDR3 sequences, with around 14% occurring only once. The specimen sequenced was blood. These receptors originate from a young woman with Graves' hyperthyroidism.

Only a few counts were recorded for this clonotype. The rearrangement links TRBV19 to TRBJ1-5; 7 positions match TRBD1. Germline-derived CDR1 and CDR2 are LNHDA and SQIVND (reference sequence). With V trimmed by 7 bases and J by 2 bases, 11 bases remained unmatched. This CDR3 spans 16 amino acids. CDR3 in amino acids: CASNTNRGEGNQPQHF. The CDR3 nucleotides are TGTGCCAGTAACACTAACAGGGGTGAGGGCAATCAGCCCCAGCATTTT.

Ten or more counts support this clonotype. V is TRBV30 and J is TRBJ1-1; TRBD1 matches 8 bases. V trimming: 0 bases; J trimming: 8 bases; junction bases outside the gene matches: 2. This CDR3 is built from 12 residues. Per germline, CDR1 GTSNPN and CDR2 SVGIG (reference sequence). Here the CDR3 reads CAWSVGTGEAFF. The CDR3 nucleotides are TGTGCCTGGAGTGTAGGGACAGGAGAAGCTTTCTTT.

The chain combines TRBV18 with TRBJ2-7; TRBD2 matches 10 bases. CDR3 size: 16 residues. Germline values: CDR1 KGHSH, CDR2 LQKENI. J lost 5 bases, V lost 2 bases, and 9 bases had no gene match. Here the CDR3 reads CASSPDTSGMWNEQYF. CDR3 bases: TGTGCCAGCTCACCAGACACTAGCGGGATGTGGAACGAGCAGTACTTC.

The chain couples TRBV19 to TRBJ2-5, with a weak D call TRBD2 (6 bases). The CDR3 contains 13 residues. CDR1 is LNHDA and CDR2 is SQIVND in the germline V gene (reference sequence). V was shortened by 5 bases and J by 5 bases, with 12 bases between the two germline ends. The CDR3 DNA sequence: TGTGCCAGTAGTGACCGGGACTGGGAGACCCAGTACTTC. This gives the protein CASSDRDWETQYF.

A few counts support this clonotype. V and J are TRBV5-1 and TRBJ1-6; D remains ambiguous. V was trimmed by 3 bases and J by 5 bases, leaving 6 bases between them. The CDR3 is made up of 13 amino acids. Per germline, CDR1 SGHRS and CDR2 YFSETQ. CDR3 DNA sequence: TGCGCCAGCAGCTATGATAATAATTCACCCCTCCACTTT. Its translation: CASSYDNNSPLHF.